Listed below are T cell receptor beta chains from one sample, sequenced in a study of T-cell reconstitution after alpha-beta-depleted transplantation in children. TCRdb re-derived calls from the PCR reads in MiXCR, one entry per CDR3 protein. The sample gives a few hundred thousand distinct CDR3 sequences, under 30% of which show up once; over 2.5% is in the top ten. The material sequenced was PBMCs, taken before TCRalphabeta/CD19-depleted stem cell transplant. These receptors all stem from a girl aged 2 to 10 with Fanconi anemia, due to receive a stem cell transplant. Each CDR3 is given with its conserved first and last residue. A D gene is named only where the DNA matches it firmly. A clone size is listed for some rows: how often the clone was seen (once, few, many), or a class if it is expanded.

many | . | TRBJ2-2 | TRBV30 | 14 | TGTGCCTGTCAGGGGTCGCCGAACACCGGGGAGCTGTTTTTT | CACQGSPNTGELFF
. | TRBD2 | TRBJ2-7 | TRBV20-1 | 15 | TGCAGTGCCCAGGGACTAGCGGGAGGGAACTACGAGCAGTACTTC | CSAQGLAGGNYEQYF
many | . | TRBJ2-7 | TRBV12-3/TRBV12-4 | 14 | TGTGCCAGCAGCCCAAACACCGGGATCTACGAGCAGTACTTC | CASSPNTGIYEQYF
many | . | TRBJ1-2 | TRBV20-1 | 13 | TGCAGTGCTAGTCGGGACACCAGCTATGGCTACACCTTC | CSASRDTSYGYTF
. | TRBD1 | TRBJ1-6 | TRBV4-1 | 15 | TGCGCCAGCAGCCAATGGACAGGGCTTAATTCACCCCTCCACTTT | CASSQWTGLNSPLHF
once | TRBD1 | TRBJ2-7 | TRBV5-1 | 15 | TGCGCCAGCAAAACCGGGACAGGGAGATCCTACGAGCAGTACTTC | CASKTGTGRSYEQYF
. | . | TRBJ2-3 | TRBV29-1 | 8 | TGCAGCGACGATACGCAGTATTTT | CSDDTQYF
many | . | TRBJ2-7 | TRBV12-3/TRBV12-4 | 15 | TGTGCCAGCAGTTTTTGGCAGGATAGCTCCTACGAGCAGTACTTC | CASSFWQDSSYEQYF
. | . | TRBJ2-3 | TRBV7-2 | 18 | TGTGCCAGCAGCCTCAGCGGGTGGGGGAGGACGCAGACAGATACGCAGTATTTT | CASSLSGWGRTQTDTQYF
. | . | TRBJ2-5 | TRBV7-2 | 14 | TGTGCCAGCAGCTTAACGGGCCTTCAAGAGACCCAGTACTTC | CASSLTGLQETQYF
few | . | TRBJ2-7 | TRBV27 | 15 | TGTGCCAGCAGTCCCAAGCTCCAATCGCTCTACGAGCAGTACTTC | CASSPKLQSLYEQYF
. | TRBD2 | TRBJ2-1 | TRBV3-1 | 20 | TGTGCCAGCAGCCAAGGCCTAGGAGCGGGAGGGGGGACTTCCTACAATGAGCAGTTCTTC | CASSQGLGAGGGTSYNEQFF
. | . | TRBJ2-4 | TRBV20-1 | 12 | TGCAGTGCTAGTCGAATACGGGACATTCAGTACTTC | CSASRIRDIQYF
few | TRBD1 | TRBJ1-1 | TRBV6-5 | 15 | TGTGCCAGCAGACGAAGACAGGGAGGCGTGACTGAAGCTTTCTTT | CASRRRQGGVTEAFF
many | . | TRBJ1-1 | TRBV27 | 13 | TGTGCCAGCAAAACCGGGGGGAACACTGAAGCTTTCTTT | CASKTGGNTEAFF
. | . | TRBJ2-5 | TRBV28 | 14 | TGTGCCAGCAGTTCACAGCGGGCCGAAGAGACCCAGTACTTC | CASSSQRAEETQYF
many | TRBD1 | TRBJ2-2 | TRBV12-3/TRBV12-4 | 15 | TGTGCCAGCAGTACCGGGGACAGGCAAACCGGGGAGCTGTTTTTT | CASSTGDRQTGELFF
. | . | TRBJ2-5 | TRBV6-5 | 12 | TGTGCCAGCAGTAAGGGGTTAGAGACCCAGTACTTC | CASSKGLETQYF
. | TRBD1 | TRBJ2-3 | TRBV5-1 | 15 | TGCGCCAGCAGCTTGCACAGGGGGTCTGCAGATACGCAGTATTTT | CASSLHRGSADTQYF
. | . | TRBJ2-3 | TRBV2 | 15 | TGTGCCAGCAGTGAAGGTCTGGTTAGCACAGATACGCAGTATTTT | CASSEGLVSTDTQYF
few | TRBD2 | TRBJ2-7 | TRBV6-5 | 17 | TGTGCCAGCAGTTACATACGCTCTAGCGGGAGATCCTACGAGCAGTACTTC | CASSYIRSSGRSYEQYF
. | . | TRBJ1-2 | TRBV29-1 | 14 | TGCAGCGTTGAAGATCGAGTCAGGGGCTATGGCTACACCTTC | CSVEDRVRGYGYTF
. | TRBD2 | TRBJ2-7 | TRBV7-2 | 15 | TGTGCCAGCAGCTTCATAGCGGGAGGGGTATACGAGCAGTACTTC | CASSFIAGGVYEQYF
. | . | TRBJ2-1 | TRBV18 | 15 | TGTGCCAGCTCATTATCGGGACTTGGGTACAATGAGCAGTTCTTC | CASSLSGLGYNEQFF